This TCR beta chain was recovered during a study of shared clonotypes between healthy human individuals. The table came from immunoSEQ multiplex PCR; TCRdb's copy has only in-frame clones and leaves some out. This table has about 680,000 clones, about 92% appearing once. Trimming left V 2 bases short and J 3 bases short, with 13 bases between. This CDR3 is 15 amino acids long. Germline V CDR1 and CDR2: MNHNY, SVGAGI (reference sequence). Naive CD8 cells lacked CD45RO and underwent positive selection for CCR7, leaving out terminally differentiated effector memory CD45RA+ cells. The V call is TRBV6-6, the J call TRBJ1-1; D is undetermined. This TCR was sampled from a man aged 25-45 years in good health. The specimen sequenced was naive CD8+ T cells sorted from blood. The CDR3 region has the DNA TGTGCCAGCAGTTACAGTCTCCGGGGAGACACTGAAGCTTTCTTT. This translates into CASSYSLRGDTEAFF.